This T cell receptor beta chain was found in a study of PD-1 blockade in classical Hodgkin lymphoma. Study findings and constraints: Before treatment, TCR diversity in newly diagnosed patients was reportedly lower than in healthy donors.

The time point here: newly diagnosed, previously untreated cHL patient sample. Magnetic negative selection served to purify CD4+ T cells out of PBMCs that had been thawed. Data came from immunoSEQ multiplex PCR; TCRdb stores just in-frame clones and leaves some out. This table holds around 3,000 clones, roughly 84% found once. Note on this clone: No antigen is known for it.

The CDR3 extends over 15 amino acids. Germline CDR1 and CDR2: SGHNT and YYREEE (reference sequence). V shed 4 bases and J shed 0 bases, with 14 bases lying between them. This sequence originates from a human donor with classical Hodgkin lymphoma. Material: CD4+ T cells from blood. The rearrangement links TRBV5-4 to TRBJ2-7; D unresolved. This CDR3 reads CASSLPGGISYEQYF. DNA of the CDR3: TGTGCCAGCAGCCTCCCTGGCGGCATCTCCTACGAGCAGTACTTC.